This T cell receptor (beta chain) was captured by sequencing in a study of blood T cell repertoires in COVID-19. For the study at large: Whether acute or convalescent, the COVID-19 samples came from the United States, Italy and Spain. T cells, B-cell-depleted T cells, or PBMCs provided the cDNA or gDNA that served as material.

Allocation to cohorts depended on clinical history reported by the participants. V was pared by 3 bases and J by 7 bases, with 9 bases between. This CDR3 has 12 amino acids. The germline gives CDR1 SNHLY, CDR2 FYNNEI. Some clones are missing from TCRdb's copy, which holds only in-frame ones; the method was immunoSEQ multiplex PCR. The data hold 200,000 to 300,000 clones, with approximately 86% observed a single time. The sample was PBMCs or T cells enriched from blood (not recorded which). The receptor comes from a woman in her thirties or forties with acute COVID-19. The chain combines TRBV2 with TRBJ2-5; D perhaps matches TRBD2 (6 bases). CDR3 protein: CASSEGEATQYF. The CDR3 nucleotides are TGTGCCAGCAGTGAGGGGGAGGCGACCCAGTACTTC.